This TCR beta chain was sequenced in a study of blood T cells in healthy people across ages. The CDR3 runs to 10 residues. V shed 7 bases and J shed 8 bases, with 8 bases lying between them. Germline V gives CDR1 SNHLY, CDR2 FYNNEI. Using a J-beta primer mix together with a sample-barcoded 5' primer, a second PCR was run for roughly 7 to 12 cycles. Every single cDNA molecule received a tag from a template-switch adaptor with 12 random nucleotides. TCRdb recomputed calls from the 5' RACE reads with MiXCR, one row per CDR3 protein. This repertoire shows roughly 2 million distinct CDR3 sequences, 40% to 55% found once; its top ten account for less than 2.5%. Each donor supplied ten milliliters of peripheral blood.

Sequencing was done on a sample of blood. This receptor was taken from a woman between 40 and 50 years old in good health. The rearrangement joins TRBV2 to TRBJ1-1, with D uncertain. The CDR3 here is CASMEREAFF. For the CDR3, the DNA is TGTGCCAGCATGGAAAGGGAAGCTTTCTTT.